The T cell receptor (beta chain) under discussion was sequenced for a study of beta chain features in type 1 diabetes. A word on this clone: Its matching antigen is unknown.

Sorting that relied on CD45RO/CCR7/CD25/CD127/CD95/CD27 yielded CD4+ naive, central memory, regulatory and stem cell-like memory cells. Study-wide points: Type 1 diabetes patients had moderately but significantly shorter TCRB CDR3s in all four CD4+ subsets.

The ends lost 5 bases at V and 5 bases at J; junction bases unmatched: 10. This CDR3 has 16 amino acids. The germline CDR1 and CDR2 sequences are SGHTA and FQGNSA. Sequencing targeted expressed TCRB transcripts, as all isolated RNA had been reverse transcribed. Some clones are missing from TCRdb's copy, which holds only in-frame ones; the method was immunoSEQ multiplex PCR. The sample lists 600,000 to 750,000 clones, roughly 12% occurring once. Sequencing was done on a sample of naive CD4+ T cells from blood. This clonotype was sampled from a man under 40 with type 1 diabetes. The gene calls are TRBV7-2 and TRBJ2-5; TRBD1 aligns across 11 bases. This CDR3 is CASSAARTGGLETQYF. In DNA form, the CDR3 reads TGTGCCAGCAGCGCCGCCCGGACAGGGGGCTTGGAGACCCAGTACTTC.